This T cell receptor beta chain was captured by sequencing in a study of T-cell reconstitution after alpha-beta-depleted transplantation in children. This clonotype has ten or more counts. Its matching antigen is unknown. General study points: Reports say that about two months after transplant, the alpha-beta T cells came out of several hundred graft clones that had expanded.

CDR1 and CDR2 (germline): MNHEY, SVGEGT. CDR3 length equals 13 residues. Unmatched junction bases numbered 4, after V lost 6 bases and J lost 3 bases. Construction of the TCRbeta library involved unique molecular identifiers. Each CDR3 protein is one row after TCRdb ran MiXCR on the PCR reads. The sample carries fewer than 350,000 distinct CDR3 sequences, 9.5% to 13% recorded once. The chain is built from TRBV6-2 or TRBV6-3 and TRBJ2-7; 8 bases are shared with TRBD1. Specimen: PBMCs, collected before TCRalphabeta/CD19-depleted stem cell transplant. The sequence was obtained from a boy in the first two years of life with acute myeloid leukemia, due to receive a stem cell transplant. CDR3 nucleotide sequence: TGTGCCAGCAGCCAGGGGGCTAGCTACGAGCAGTACTTC. This sequence encodes CASSQGASYEQYF.